This T cell receptor (beta chain) was recorded in a study of cytomegalovirus exposure and HLA in healthy donors. Study-level results: Analysis was carried out at a later point, and it linked a missense DCLRE1C variant to TCR beta V- and J-gene trimming. HLA alleles were associated with some 17,000 TCR beta sequences in a later analysis at 0.05 false discovery rate. CMV serostatus was the sole immune exposure information available. A list of 150 or so TCR beta chains associated with cytomegalovirus was given.

The germline CDR1 and CDR2 sequences are SEHNR and FQNEAQ (reference sequence). The CDR3 contains 12 residues. V lost 2 bases, J lost 6 bases, and 4 bases lay in between. In the PCR, 60 Vbeta and 13 Jbeta primers were used. The repertoire was sequenced with immunoSEQ multiplex PCR; TCRdb's copy has only in-frame clones and lacks some. The sample carries approximately 170,000 clones, under 80% recorded once. In regard to this clone: Its antigen is unknown.

Material for sequencing was PBMCs. The origin of this receptor is a man in his forties in good health and CMV-seronegative. The chain employs TRBV7-9 and TRBJ2-2; D remains unclear. The CDR3 here is CASSLSAGELFF. In DNA, the CDR3 is TGTGCCAGCAGCTTAAGCGCCGGGGAGCTGTTTTTT. The full variable domain, rest sourced from reference TRBV7-9 and TRBJ2-2, is DTGVSQNPRHKITKRGQNVTFRCDPISEHNRLYWYRQTLGQGPEFLTYFQNEAQLEKSRLLSDRFSAERPKGSFSTLEIQRTEQGDSAMYLCASSLSAGELFFGEGSRLTVL.